The rows below give T cell receptor beta chains drawn from one sample of a study of T cell repertoires in cytomegalovirus infection. TCRdb ran MiXCR on the reads and lists one entry per CDR3 protein. The table lists 150,000 to 200,000 distinct CDR3 sequences, about 15% of them singletons. The sample comprised CD8+ T cells from PBMCs. The receptors were gathered from a human donor in good health (CMV status not recorded). Some clones in this sample may be carry-over from other donors' samples. The CDR3 runs from the conserved cysteine through the conserved F or W. The D gene is left open where the match is weak. Size is stated for part of the rows, as once, few or many counts, or as a class when the clone is expanded.

D gene: NA
J gene: TRBJ2-3
V gene: TRBV6-6
CDR3 length: 15
clone size: few
CDR3 protein: CASSYVAARTDTQYF

D gene: NA
J gene: TRBJ2-7
V gene: TRBV28
CDR3 length: 15
clone size: NA
CDR3 protein: CASSLLQGYAYEQYF

D gene: NA
J gene: TRBJ2-7
V gene: TRBV6-2/TRBV6-3
CDR3 length: 13
clone size: NA
CDR3 protein: CASNTRDSYEQYF

D gene: TRBD2
J gene: TRBJ2-1
V gene: TRBV12-3/TRBV12-4
CDR3 length: 15
clone size: NA
CDR3 protein: CASLGTSGPYNEQFF

D gene: NA
J gene: TRBJ1-1
V gene: TRBV13
CDR3 length: 16
clone size: NA
CDR3 protein: CASQVWGEGMITEAFF

D gene: TRBD1
J gene: TRBJ1-3
V gene: TRBV30
CDR3 length: 15
clone size: few
CDR3 protein: CAWWDSHVPGNTIYF

D gene: TRBD1
J gene: TRBJ2-1
V gene: TRBV7-2
CDR3 length: 15
clone size: many
CDR3 protein: CASHPGTASYNEQFF

D gene: NA
J gene: TRBJ2-1
V gene: TRBV7-2
CDR3 length: 13
clone size: few
CDR3 protein: CASSLGTDNEQFF

D gene: TRBD1
J gene: TRBJ2-1
V gene: TRBV29-1
CDR3 length: 13
clone size: few
CDR3 protein: CSVKGAQYNEQFF

D gene: NA
J gene: TRBJ2-7
V gene: TRBV7-9
CDR3 length: 16
clone size: NA
CDR3 protein: CASSSGGRGPSYEQYF

D gene: NA
J gene: TRBJ2-2
V gene: TRBV23-1
CDR3 length: 18
clone size: NA
CDR3 protein: CASSQSSGHPADTGELFF

D gene: NA
J gene: TRBJ2-1
V gene: TRBV12-3/TRBV12-4
CDR3 length: 14
clone size: few
CDR3 protein: CASTIGRTGNEQFF

D gene: NA
J gene: TRBJ2-7
V gene: TRBV7-4
CDR3 length: 14
clone size: many
CDR3 protein: CASRLDHSSYEQYF

D gene: TRBD1
J gene: TRBJ1-3
V gene: TRBV9
CDR3 length: 16
clone size: few
CDR3 protein: CASSETLGTGRNTIYF

D gene: NA
J gene: TRBJ2-5
V gene: TRBV2
CDR3 length: 16
clone size: NA
CDR3 protein: CASSDPQLGREETQYF

D gene: NA
J gene: TRBJ1-5
V gene: TRBV28
CDR3 length: 15
clone size: NA
CDR3 protein: CASSLEYQGNQPQHF

D gene: TRBD1
J gene: TRBJ2-2
V gene: TRBV20-1
CDR3 length: 17
clone size: once
CDR3 protein: CSARSQLQGAYTGELFF

D gene: TRBD2
J gene: TRBJ2-1
V gene: TRBV12-5
CDR3 length: 11
clone size: NA
CDR3 protein: CASGFGEGQFF

D gene: NA
J gene: TRBJ2-3
V gene: TRBV7-8
CDR3 length: 15
clone size: NA
CDR3 protein: CASTLDRPSTDTQYF

D gene: NA
J gene: TRBJ1-2
V gene: TRBV12-3/TRBV12-4
CDR3 length: 14
clone size: NA
CDR3 protein: CAITVGTVDYGYTF

D gene: NA
J gene: TRBJ1-1
V gene: TRBV14
CDR3 length: 15
clone size: few
CDR3 protein: CASSPIDSMNTEAFF

D gene: NA
J gene: TRBJ2-5
V gene: TRBV7-8
CDR3 length: 15
clone size: many
CDR3 protein: CASSRPGEAGEAQYF

D gene: NA
J gene: TRBJ1-4
V gene: TRBV20-1
CDR3 length: 14
clone size: NA
CDR3 protein: CSAMTAKRNEKLFF

D gene: NA
J gene: TRBJ2-4
V gene: TRBV20-1
CDR3 length: 13
clone size: NA
CDR3 protein: CSAKAATKNIQYF

D gene: TRBD1
J gene: TRBJ1-1
V gene: TRBV7-2
CDR3 length: 15
clone size: few
CDR3 protein: CASRSPGQGMAEAFF

D gene: NA
J gene: TRBJ2-3
V gene: TRBV12-3/TRBV12-4
CDR3 length: 16
clone size: few
CDR3 protein: CASSYLRRVGTDTQYF

D gene: TRBD1
J gene: TRBJ2-5
V gene: TRBV2
CDR3 length: 14
clone size: NA
CDR3 protein: CASSGQGRQETQYF

D gene: TRBD1
J gene: TRBJ1-6
V gene: TRBV4-2
CDR3 length: 18
clone size: few
CDR3 protein: CASSQEPGGKQYNSPLHF

D gene: TRBD1
J gene: TRBJ2-7
V gene: TRBV6-5
CDR3 length: 17
clone size: NA
CDR3 protein: CASSYSFFGTGIHEQYF

D gene: TRBD1
J gene: TRBJ1-1
V gene: TRBV4-3
CDR3 length: 14
clone size: NA
CDR3 protein: CASSQDEGAGEAFF

D gene: TRBD1
J gene: TRBJ2-7
V gene: TRBV29-1
CDR3 length: 14
clone size: NA
CDR3 protein: CSGASWDSPYEQYF

D gene: NA
J gene: TRBJ2-7
V gene: TRBV12-3/TRBV12-4
CDR3 length: 14
clone size: few
CDR3 protein: CASSPGGASYEQYF

D gene: NA
J gene: TRBJ1-1
V gene: TRBV20-1
CDR3 length: 16
clone size: few
CDR3 protein: CSARELGPPGRTEAFF

D gene: TRBD1
J gene: TRBJ1-1
V gene: TRBV6-5
CDR3 length: 14
clone size: few
CDR3 protein: CASSFTGGLAEAFF

D gene: NA
J gene: TRBJ2-3
V gene: TRBV30
CDR3 length: 14
clone size: NA
CDR3 protein: CAWRREGLGDTQYF

D gene: NA
J gene: TRBJ2-1
V gene: TRBV6-2/TRBV6-3
CDR3 length: 15
clone size: NA
CDR3 protein: CASTPGHPIYNEQFF

D gene: NA
J gene: TRBJ2-7
V gene: TRBV7-2
CDR3 length: 12
clone size: few
CDR3 protein: CASSHDSYEQYF

D gene: NA
J gene: TRBJ2-2
V gene: TRBV7-9
CDR3 length: 11
clone size: NA
CDR3 protein: CASRATGELFF

D gene: NA
J gene: TRBJ2-2
V gene: TRBV29-1
CDR3 length: 16
clone size: NA
CDR3 protein: CSVLSWGPPNTGELFF

D gene: TRBD2
J gene: TRBJ2-7
V gene: TRBV7-9
CDR3 length: 12
clone size: NA
CDR3 protein: CASTSGGHEQYF

D gene: NA
J gene: TRBJ2-5
V gene: TRBV14
CDR3 length: 15
clone size: few
CDR3 protein: CASSQESGSQETQYF

D gene: NA
J gene: TRBJ1-5
V gene: TRBV28
CDR3 length: 14
clone size: few
CDR3 protein: CASRREYSNQPQHF

D gene: NA
J gene: TRBJ2-1
V gene: TRBV7-6
CDR3 length: 13
clone size: many
CDR3 protein: CASSPGRGGGQFF

D gene: NA
J gene: TRBJ1-4
V gene: TRBV12-3/TRBV12-4
CDR3 length: 15
clone size: few
CDR3 protein: CASSQLGEGDEKLFF

D gene: NA
J gene: TRBJ2-4
V gene: TRBV12-3/TRBV12-4
CDR3 length: 12
clone size: NA
CDR3 protein: CASSTTGNIQYF

D gene: NA
J gene: TRBJ2-4
V gene: TRBV9
CDR3 length: 13
clone size: NA
CDR3 protein: CASSGGAKNIQYF

D gene: NA
J gene: TRBJ2-3
V gene: TRBV12-3/TRBV12-4
CDR3 length: 13
clone size: NA
CDR3 protein: CASSLGQWGTQYF

D gene: NA
J gene: TRBJ1-5
V gene: TRBV9
CDR3 length: 15
clone size: many
CDR3 protein: CASSVGEGPGQPQHF

D gene: TRBD2
J gene: TRBJ2-7
V gene: TRBV10-2
CDR3 length: 15
clone size: NA
CDR3 protein: CASSVASGGAAEQYF

D gene: NA
J gene: TRBJ2-3
V gene: TRBV7-9
CDR3 length: 13
clone size: NA
CDR3 protein: CASSLSGVDTQYF

D gene: TRBD1
J gene: TRBJ1-2
V gene: TRBV7-2
CDR3 length: 12
clone size: few
CDR3 protein: CAKGGGAGGYTF

D gene: NA
J gene: TRBJ2-7
V gene: TRBV7-9
CDR3 length: 15
clone size: few
CDR3 protein: CASSPRGRSSYEQYF

D gene: NA
J gene: TRBJ1-1
V gene: TRBV7-9
CDR3 length: 14
clone size: NA
CDR3 protein: CASSSSGMNTEAFF

D gene: NA
J gene: TRBJ1-3
V gene: TRBV29-1
CDR3 length: 12
clone size: NA
CDR3 protein: CSAGRAGNTIYF

D gene: TRBD2
J gene: TRBJ2-5
V gene: TRBV7-2
CDR3 length: 16
clone size: few
CDR3 protein: CASSFVGGGALETQYF